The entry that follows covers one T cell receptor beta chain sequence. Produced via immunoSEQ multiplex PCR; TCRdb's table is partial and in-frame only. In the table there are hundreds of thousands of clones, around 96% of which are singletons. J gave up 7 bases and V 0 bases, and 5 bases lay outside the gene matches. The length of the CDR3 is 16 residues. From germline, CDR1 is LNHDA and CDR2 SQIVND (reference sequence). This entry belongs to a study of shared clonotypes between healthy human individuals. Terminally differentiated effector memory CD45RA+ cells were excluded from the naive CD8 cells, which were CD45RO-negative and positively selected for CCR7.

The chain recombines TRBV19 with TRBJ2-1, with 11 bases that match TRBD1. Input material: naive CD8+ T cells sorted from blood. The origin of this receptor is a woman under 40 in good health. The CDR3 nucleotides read TGTGCCAGTAGTATAGATGGGACAGGGGGATGGAATGAGCAGTTCTTC. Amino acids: CASSIDGTGGWNEQFF.